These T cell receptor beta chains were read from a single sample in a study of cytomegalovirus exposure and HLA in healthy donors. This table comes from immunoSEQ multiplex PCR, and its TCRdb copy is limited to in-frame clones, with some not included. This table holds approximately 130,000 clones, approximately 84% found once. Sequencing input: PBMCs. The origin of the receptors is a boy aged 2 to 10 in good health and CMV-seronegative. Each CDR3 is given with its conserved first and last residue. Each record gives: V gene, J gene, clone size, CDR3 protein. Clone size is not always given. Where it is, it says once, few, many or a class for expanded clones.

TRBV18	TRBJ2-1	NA	CASSPEAGDRGHTEQFF
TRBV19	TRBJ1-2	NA	CASELVGRGYYGYTF
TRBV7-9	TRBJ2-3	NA	CSSSLNRESDTQYF
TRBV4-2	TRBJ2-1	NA	CASSQGDRRTSGNEQFF
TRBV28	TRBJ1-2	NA	CASRLPGALNYGYTF
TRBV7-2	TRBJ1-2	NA	CASSSHPGQGAGGYTF
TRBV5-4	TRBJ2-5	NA	CASSLMRETQYF
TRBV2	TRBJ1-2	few	CASSDPDGYTF
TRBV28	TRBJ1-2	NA	CASSLNPGTGNGYTF
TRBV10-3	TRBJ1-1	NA	CAVSYGGLTEAFF
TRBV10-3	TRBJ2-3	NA	CAITERDRADTQYF
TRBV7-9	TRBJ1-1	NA	CASTPRPGDAEAFF
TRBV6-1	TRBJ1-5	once	CASTQGQGGSKPQHF
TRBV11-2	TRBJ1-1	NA	CASSQGQGGNTEAFF
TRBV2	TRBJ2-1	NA	CASSEQNEQFF
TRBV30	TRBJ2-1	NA	CAWSRNGRNNEQFF
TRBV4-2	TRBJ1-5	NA	CASSQDGTGVNQPQHF
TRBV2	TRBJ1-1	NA	CASEKGVMNTEAFF
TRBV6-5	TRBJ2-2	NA	CASRLTADNTGELFF
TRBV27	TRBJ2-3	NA	CASSSQRVRTDTQYF
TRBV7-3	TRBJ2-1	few	CASSLMGGGTDEQFF
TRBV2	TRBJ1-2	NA	CASSGDRGNCGYTF
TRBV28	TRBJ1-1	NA	CASSLDRGRFGTEAFF
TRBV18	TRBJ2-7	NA	CASSPLPGQIEPYEQYF
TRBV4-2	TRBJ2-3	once	CASSQDDLGSGGEGDTQYF
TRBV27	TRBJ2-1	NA	CASSPLPEGYNEQFF
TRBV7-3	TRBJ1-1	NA	CASSFRGGDTEAFF
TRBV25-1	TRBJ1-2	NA	CASTSGSGIYGYTF
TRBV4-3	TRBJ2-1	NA	CASSQGLFTGTTTGNEQFF
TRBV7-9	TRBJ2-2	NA	CASSLEQMANTGELFF
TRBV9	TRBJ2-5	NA	CASTQFSGPSGVETQYF
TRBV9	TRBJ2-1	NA	CASSPGLAGGRWNEQFF
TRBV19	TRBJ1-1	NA	CASSIRGVDTEAFF
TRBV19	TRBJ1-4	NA	CASSIGAGTGHEKLFF
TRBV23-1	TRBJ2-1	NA	CASSQGGRPSYNEQFF
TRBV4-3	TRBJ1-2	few	CASSQEGTGDYGYTF
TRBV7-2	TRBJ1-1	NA	CASSPGTVYYEEAFF
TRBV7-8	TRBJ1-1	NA	CASSQSMGSTTPWPNTEAFF
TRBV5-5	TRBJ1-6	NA	CASSSGPGQGRNSPLHF
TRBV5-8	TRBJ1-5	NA	CASNLDREIQPQHF
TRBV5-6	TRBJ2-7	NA	CASSGDSSPEQYF
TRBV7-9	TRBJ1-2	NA	CSSSRQGARGYGYTF
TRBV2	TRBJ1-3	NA	CASSEWGSGDGRHGGNTIYF
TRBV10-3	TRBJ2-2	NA	CAIGFATGGAGELFF
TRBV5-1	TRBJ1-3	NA	CASSFARVSSGNTIYF
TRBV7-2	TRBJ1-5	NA	CASSLPQGTNQPQHF
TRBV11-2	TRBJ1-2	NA	CASSLAGGYYGYTF
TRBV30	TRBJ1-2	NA	CAKDRGYGYTF
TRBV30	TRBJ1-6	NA	CAWSQGSGSPLHF
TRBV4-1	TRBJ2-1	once	CASSQVGRKDNEQFF
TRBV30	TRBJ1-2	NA	CAWTLRQGDGYTF
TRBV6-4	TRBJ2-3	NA	CASSAGTGGGTDTQYF
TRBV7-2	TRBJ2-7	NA	CASSQQGQIAEQYF
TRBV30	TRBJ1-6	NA	CAWEAGTGSSPLHF
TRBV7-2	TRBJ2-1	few	CASSHGTGPEQFF
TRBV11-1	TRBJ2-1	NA	CASSLTSEIAGYNEQFF
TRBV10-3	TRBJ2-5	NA	CATSGAGTQETQYF
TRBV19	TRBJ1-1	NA	CASSILPGGNEAFF
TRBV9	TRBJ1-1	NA	CASSVARDMNTEAFF